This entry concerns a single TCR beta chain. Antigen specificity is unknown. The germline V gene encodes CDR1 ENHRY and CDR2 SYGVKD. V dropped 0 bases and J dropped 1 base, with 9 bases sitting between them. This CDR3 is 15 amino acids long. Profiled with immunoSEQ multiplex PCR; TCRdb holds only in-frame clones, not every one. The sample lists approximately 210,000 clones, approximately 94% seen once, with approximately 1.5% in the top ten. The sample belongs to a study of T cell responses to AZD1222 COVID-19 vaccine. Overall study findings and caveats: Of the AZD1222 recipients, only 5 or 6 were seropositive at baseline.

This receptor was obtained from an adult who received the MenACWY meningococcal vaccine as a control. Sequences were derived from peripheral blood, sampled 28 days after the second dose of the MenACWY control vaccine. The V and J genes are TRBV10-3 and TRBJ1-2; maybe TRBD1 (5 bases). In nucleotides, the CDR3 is TGTGCCATCAGTGAGTCGGGACTGATTAACTATGGCTACACCTTC. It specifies CAISESGLINYGYTF.